Presented here are 31 T cell receptor beta chains from one specimen sequenced in a study of T-cell reconstitution after alpha-beta-depleted transplantation in children. Unique molecular identifiers were incorporated into the prepared TCRbeta library. TCRdb itself ran the PCR reads through MiXCR, one entry per CDR3 protein. The data hold 250,000 to 300,000 distinct CDR3 sequences, with about a tenth observed a single time. The source material was PBMCs from the stem cell graft donor, sampled from the stem cell graft. The receptors derive from a human donor who donated a stem cell graft to a child with SCID.

The chain has TRBV5-4 and TRBJ1-1, with 7 bases identical to TRBD1. Germline lookup yields CDR1 SGHNT and CDR2 YYREEE (reference sequence). CDR3 length: 15 amino acids. Unmatched junction bases numbered 8, after V lost 4 bases and J lost 2 bases. CDR3 residues: CASSQGDGANTEAFF. CDR3 sequence (DNA): TGTGCCAGCAGCCAGGGGGACGGCGCAAACACTGAAGCTTTCTTT.

This clonotype was detected a few times. This chain links TRBV5-1 with TRBJ2-1, with TRBD2 as a possible D gene (6 bases). The CDR3 totals 17 residues. CDR1 and CDR2 (germline): SGHRS, YFSETQ. Trimming shortened V by 0 bases and J by 0 bases, and 13 bases separated the two germline ends. CDR3 nucleotide sequence: TGCGCCAGCAGCTTGGCTGTCGGGGGAAACTCCTACAATGAGCAGTTCTTC. As protein: CASSLAVGGNSYNEQFF.

The rearrangement joins TRBV20-1 to TRBJ2-3; 10 bases are shared with TRBD2. V trimming: 1 base; J trimming: 5 bases; junction bases outside the gene matches: 6. This CDR3 has 15 residues. Germline V gene data show CDR1 as DFQATT and CDR2 as SNEGSKA (reference sequence). The CDR3 sequence: CSARVQRGGIDTQYF. CDR3 sequence (DNA): TGCAGTGCTAGAGTCCAGCGGGGGGGAATAGATACGCAGTATTTT.

This chain connects TRBV12-3 or TRBV12-4 to TRBJ1-2; D not resolved. V was shortened by 0 bases and J by 7 bases, with 15 bases between the two germline ends. The length of the CDR3 is 15 residues. CDR3 nucleotide sequence: TGTGCCAGCAGTTTAGCGGTTATCGGAATCGCTGGCTACACCTTC. It encodes CASSLAVIGIAGYTF.

V gene TRBV7-3 combines with J gene TRBJ2-3; 7 bases fit TRBD1. V shed 0 bases and J 5 bases; nucleotides not matched to a gene: 2. CDR3 size: 14 residues. Germline-derived CDR1 and CDR2 are SGHTA and FQGTGA. In nucleotides, the CDR3 is TGTGCCAGCAGCTTAACACGGGACAGAGATACGCAGTATTTT. It codes for CASSLTRDRDTQYF. Supplemented by reference TRBV7-3 and TRBJ2-3, the full variable domain reads GAGVSQTPSNKVTEKGKYVELRCDPISGHTALYWYRQSLGQGPEFLIYFQGTGAADDSGLPNDRFFAVRPEGSVSTLKIQRTERGDSAVYLCASSLTRDRDTQYFGPGTRLTVL.

The CDR3 loop is CASSLYRTGVDEQFF. DNA for the CDR3: TGTGCCAGCAGCCTTTACCGGACAGGGGTCGATGAGCAGTTCTTC. The V call is TRBV7-3, the J call TRBJ2-1; TRBD1 matches at 9 bases. Looked up from germline, CDR1 is SGHTA and CDR2 is FQGTGA. CDR3 length: 15 amino acids. The J segment lost 8 bases and the V segment lost 5 bases, leaving 10 bases of the junction unmatched.

This clonotype was picked up many times. The rearrangement uses TRBV9 and TRBJ2-2, with a tentative D call TRBD1 (6 bases). The V end was cut by 3 bases, the J end by 6 bases, with 12 bases between. The CDR3 length is 14 residues. CDR1 is SGDLS, CDR2 YYNGEE, per germline. The CDR3 spells CASSGLQGAGELFF. For the CDR3, the DNA is TGTGCCAGCAGCGGATTACAGGGAGCCGGGGAGCTGTTTTTT.

The genes are TRBV5-1 and TRBJ1-6, with TRBD1 matching over 10 bases. CDR1 is SGHRS, CDR2 YFSETQ, per germline. This CDR3 is 18 amino acids long. The trim removed 3 bases at V and 8 bases at J, leaving 14 bases unmatched. The CDR3 bases are TGCGCCAGCAGCTATGGGACAGGGGACTGGTCTTCTGATTCACCCCTCCACTTT. Its protein product is CASSYGTGDWSSDSPLHF.

This chain connects TRBV28 to TRBJ1-6, with D possibly TRBD1 on 5 matching bases. Germline assignment: CDR1 MDHEN and CDR2 SYDVKM. V gave up 7 bases and J gave up 9 bases, with 13 bases separating them. This CDR3 is 13 amino acids long. The CDR3 protein is CASKTAYVSPLHF. CDR3 in DNA: TGTGCCAGCAAGACAGCTTACGTTTCACCCCTCCACTTT.

V is TRBV10-2 and J is TRBJ1-5, with D possibly matching TRBD1 (6 bases). CDR1 and CDR2 from the germline V gene are WSHSY and SAAADI. Trimming took off 6 bases at V and 3 bases at J, with 9 bases between the two ends. The CDR3 sequence is 13 residues long. For the CDR3, the DNA is TGCGCCAGCAGGGGACAACCCAATCAGCCCCAGCATTTT. It yields the protein CASRGQPNQPQHF.

The chain uses TRBV12-3 or TRBV12-4 and TRBJ2-7; possible D gene TRBD1, 5 bases. CDR3 length: 13 residues. The V gene lost 6 bases and the J gene lost 5 bases, with 14 bases spanning the gap. CDR3 sequence: CASSSLGVHEQYF. In nucleotides, the CDR3 is TGTGCCAGCAGCTCCTTAGGGGTCCACGAGCAGTACTTC.

The chain is built from TRBV12-3 or TRBV12-4 and TRBJ2-4; possible D gene TRBD2, 6 bases. The V and J ends lost 6 bases and 8 bases respectively, with 17 bases between them. CDR3 length equals 14 residues. CDR3 bases: TGTGCCAGCAGCCGTGGGCGGGATATGGACATTCAGTACTTC. It specifies CASSRGRDMDIQYF.

This clonotype came up many times. The chain links TRBV12-3 or TRBV12-4 to TRBJ1-2, with D possibly being TRBD1 (5 bases). V lost 5 bases and J 6 bases, leaving 16 bases between the germline ends. The CDR3 is 14 amino acids. The CDR3 here is CASSLSGTGNGYTF. The CDR3 DNA is TGTGCCAGCAGTCTCTCCGGGACTGGGAATGGCTACACCTTC.

CDR3 loop: CASSSSGMETQYF. DNA of the CDR3: TGCGCCAGCAGCTCTAGCGGGATGGAGACCCAGTACTTC. The V gene is TRBV5-1, the J gene TRBJ2-5; 9 bases map to TRBD2. Germline trimming cut 3 bases from V and 5 bases from J; bases unmatched to any gene: 2. The CDR3 extends over 13 amino acids. Germline CDR1 SGHRS, CDR2 YFSETQ.

At least ten counts were recorded for this clonotype. The rearrangement joins TRBV20-1 to TRBJ1-4; D is undetermined. CDR3 length: 13 amino acids. Germline CDR1 DFQATT, CDR2 SNEGSKA (reference sequence). V shed 5 bases and J shed 2 bases, with 9 bases lying between them. This chain's CDR3 is CSARSGTNEKLFF. CDR3 DNA: TGCAGTGCTCGCTCTGGCACTAATGAAAAACTGTTTTTT.

The chain carries TRBV27 and TRBJ2-7, with TRBD1 matching 9 bases. Germline V gene sequence: CDR1 MNHEY, CDR2 SMNVEV (reference sequence). Trimming took 5 bases from V and 3 from J; bases not matched to a gene: 8. This CDR3 has 15 residues. CDR3 in DNA: TGTGCCAGCAGTGATACAGGGGGCCCCAACTACGAGCAGTACTTC. It codes for CASSDTGGPNYEQYF.

The rearrangement links TRBV7-2 to TRBJ2-1; possible D gene TRBD1, 5 bases. This CDR3 is built from 14 residues. Germline assignment: CDR1 SGHTA and CDR2 FQGNSA. Trimming pared 1 base from V and 3 bases from J, leaving 7 bases between. The DNA of the CDR3 is TGTGCCAGCAGCTTAGGACAGAACTACAATGAGCAGTTCTTC. This encodes CASSLGQNYNEQFF.

This clonotype was detected a few times. The chain has TRBV10-3 and TRBJ2-5, with TRBD1 matching 8 bases. Germline V CDR1 and CDR2: ENHRY, SYGVKD. This CDR3 has 15 residues. J lost 4 bases, V lost 6 bases, and 10 bases had no gene match. The CDR3 loop is CAISQDRDALETQYF. The CDR3 nucleotides read TGTGCCATCAGCCAGGACAGGGATGCCCTAGAGACCCAGTACTTC.

The chain couples TRBV11-2 to TRBJ2-5; 7 bases are a match to TRBD1. Germline assignment: CDR1 SGHAT and CDR2 FQNNGV. After removal of 1 base from V and 3 bases from J, the junction contained 11 bases not matched to a gene. The CDR3 sequence is 17 residues long. CDR3 loop: CASSLGVGTVWKETQYF. In nucleotides, the CDR3 is TGTGCCAGCAGCTTAGGAGTCGGGACAGTGTGGAAAGAGACCCAGTACTTC. Full variable domain (rest looked up from reference TRBV11-2 and TRBJ2-5): EAGVAQSPRYKIIEKRQSVAFWCNPISGHATLYWYQQILGQGPKLLIQFQNNGVVDDSQLPKDRFSAERLKGVDSTLKIQPAKLEDSAVYLCASSLGVGTVWKETQYFGPGTRLLVL.

This clonotype was seen a handful of times. This sequence joins TRBV3-1 and TRBJ2-3; D perhaps matches TRBD2 (6 bases). The V gene's germline CDR1 is LGHDT and CDR2 YNNKEL (reference sequence). The CDR3 runs 15 residues. The V end was cut by 8 bases, the J end by 3 bases, with 18 bases between. CDR3 protein: CASCKVGTWTDTQYF. DNA of the CDR3: TGTGCCAGCTGCAAAGTGGGGACTTGGACAGATACGCAGTATTTT.

The V and J genes are TRBV29-1 and TRBJ2-3; 9 nucleotides agree with TRBD1. Germline CDR1 reads SQVTM; CDR2 reads ANQGSEA. V lost 4 bases and J lost 1; bases outside the gene matches: 6. CDR3 length equals 15 residues. CDR3 protein: CSVATGGWGTDTQYF. CDR3 nucleotides: TGCAGCGTTGCCACAGGGGGCTGGGGCACAGATACGCAGTATTTT.

This clonotype turned up a few times. CDR3: CSAKKGGGRSYNEQFF. DNA of the CDR3: TGCAGTGCCAAGAAGGGCGGGGGCCGCTCCTACAATGAGCAGTTCTTC. This chain links TRBV20-1 with TRBJ2-1; D possibly corresponds to TRBD2 (7 bases). CDR3 length equals 16 residues. V was shortened by 6 bases and J by 0 bases, with 18 bases between the two germline ends. CDR1 and CDR2 (germline): DFQATT, SNEGSKA (reference sequence).

Comments on this clonotype: The junction differs from germline at one of its ends, possibly a read error. The V call is TRBV7-7, the J call TRBJ2-7; 12 positions match TRBD1. From germline, CDR1 is SSHAT and CDR2 FNYEAQ (reference sequence). The CDR3 is 16 residues long. CDR3 in DNA: TGTGCTAGCAGCGCCCAACCGGGACAGGGGGCGGGAGAGCAGTACTTC. It yields the protein CASSAQPGQGAGEQYF.

The table lists this clonotype with a few counts. The V call is TRBV12-3 or TRBV12-4, the J call TRBJ1-5, with D possibly being TRBD1 (5 bases). The V end was cut by 10 bases, the J end by 7 bases, with 14 bases between. This CDR3 is built from 12 residues. The CDR3 bases are TGTGCCACCACGGGACCGGGGCAGCCCCAGCATTTT. Protein sequence: CATTGPGQPQHF.

This clonotype was seen more than once but under ten times. J is TRBJ2-3 and V is TRBV10-3, with D perhaps TRBD2 (5 bases). Germline-derived CDR1 and CDR2 are ENHRY and SYGVKD. This CDR3 is 15 amino acids long. Trimming left V 7 bases short and J 0 bases short, with 14 bases between. CDR3 loop: CAIKLGVSSTDTQYF. CDR3 nucleotides: TGTGCCATCAAACTCGGGGTTTCGAGCACAGATACGCAGTATTTT.

The V call is TRBV7-9, the J call TRBJ1-4, with D perhaps TRBD1 (6 bases). The germline CDR1 and CDR2 sequences are SEHNR and FQNEAQ (reference sequence). CDR3 size: 14 residues. The V end lost 5 bases, the J end lost 15 bases, and 22 bases lay between the germline ends. The CDR3 protein is CASSPPSGAPRMFF. Written as DNA, the CDR3 is TGTGCCAGCAGCCCCCCCTCAGGGGCCCCCCGAATGTTTTTT.

This clonotype came up many times. Here the CDR3 DNA reads TGTGCCAGCAGCCCTTCAAACGGGGGCTACAATGAGCAGTTCTTC. Its protein product is CASSPSNGGYNEQFF. The rearrangement joins TRBV7-3 to TRBJ2-1, with TRBD2 as a possible D gene (6 bases). The ends were cut back, 5 bases at V and 3 bases at J, with 14 bases in the middle. Germline assignment: CDR1 SGHTA and CDR2 FQGTGA. The CDR3 length is 15 residues.

This clonotype was detected only a few times. This sequence joins TRBV6-1 and TRBJ1-1, with 11 nucleotides matching TRBD1. Per germline, CDR1 MNHNS and CDR2 SASEGT. V lost 7 bases and J lost 4; bases outside the gene matches: 8. This CDR3 contains 15 residues. This CDR3 reads CASTRTGGSATEAFF. The CDR3, as DNA: TGTGCCAGCACCCGGACAGGGGGCTCAGCCACTGAAGCTTTCTTT.

The rearrangement uses TRBV2 and TRBJ2-3; a weak D match, TRBD1 (6 bases). CDR1 and CDR2 (germline): SNHLY, FYNNEI. The length of the CDR3 is 13 residues. V lost 8 bases, J lost 1 base, and 10 bases lay in between. In nucleotides, the CDR3 is TGTGCCAGCTGGGCAGGGGGCACAGATACGCAGTATTTT. Its translation is CASWAGGTDTQYF.

This clonotype appeared a few times. CDR3 amino acids: CAIRGQTNSPLHF. The CDR3 DNA reads TGTGCCATCAGAGGACAGACTAATTCACCCCTCCACTTT. The V and J genes are TRBV10-3 and TRBJ1-6; D possibly corresponds to TRBD1 (6 bases). Germline V lookup: CDR1 ENHRY, CDR2 SYGVKD. V lost 6 bases, J lost 6 bases, and 9 bases lay in between. CDR3 length: 13 residues.

This clonotype was recorded a few times. The rearrangement uses TRBV5-1 and TRBJ2-7; perhaps D is TRBD1 or TRBD2 (6 bases each). The CDR3 totals 15 residues. Per the germline V gene, CDR1 is SGHRS and CDR2 is YFSETQ. Trimming took 4 bases from V and 2 from J, leaving 16 bases between them. The chain's CDR3 is CASSTGRGLAYEQYF. The CDR3 nucleotides are TGCGCCAGCAGCACTGGTCGGGGGCTGGCCTACGAGCAGTACTTC.